The T cell receptor (beta chain) under discussion was sequenced for a study of cytomegalovirus exposure and HLA in healthy donors. Findings of the study overall: The study recorded 160 or so TCR beta chains that were cytomegalovirus-associated. As a later analysis showed, a missense DCLRE1C variant was linked to trimming of TCR beta V- and J-genes.

Notes on this clone: Its matching antigen is unknown.

Use of 60 Vbeta and 13 Jbeta primers characterized the PCR. In the study's own analysis: The count from a later analysis was about 80 million unique TCR beta chains, 9 million to 12 million of them shared. Sequencing used immunoSEQ multiplex PCR; TCRdb keeps in-frame clones, though not all of them. The V and J calls and clone size come from that table; D and trimming were worked out from the DNA. The table lists about 150,000 clones, 65% to 80% of them singletons, with 3% to 5% in the top ten. Every donor was a healthy person donating bone marrow. Material: PBMCs. This TCR derives from a male donor in good health and CMV-seronegative.

CDR3: CASSEIEGTVDEKLFF. DNA of the CDR3: TGTGCCAGCAGTGAAATTGAAGGGACAGTAGATGAAAAACTGTTTTTT. The gene calls are TRBV2 and TRBJ1-4; 7 nucleotides agree with TRBD1. V gave up 2 bases and J gave up 6 bases; unmatched junction bases: 9. The CDR3 is made up of 16 amino acids. Germline lookup yields CDR1 SNHLY and CDR2 FYNNEI.